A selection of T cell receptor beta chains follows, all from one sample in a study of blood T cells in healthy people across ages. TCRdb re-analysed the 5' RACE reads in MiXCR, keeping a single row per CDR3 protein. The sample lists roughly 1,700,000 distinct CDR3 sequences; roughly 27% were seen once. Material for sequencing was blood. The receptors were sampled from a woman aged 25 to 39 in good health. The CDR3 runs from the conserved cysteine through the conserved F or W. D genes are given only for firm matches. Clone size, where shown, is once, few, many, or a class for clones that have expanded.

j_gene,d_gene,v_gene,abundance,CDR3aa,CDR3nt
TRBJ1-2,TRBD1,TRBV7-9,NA,CASSLEGALYGYTF,TGTGCCAGCAGCTTAGAGGGGGCCCTCTATGGCTACACCTTC
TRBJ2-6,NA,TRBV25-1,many,CASSHSGANVLTF,TGTGCCAGCAGTCACTCTGGGGCCAACGTCCTGACTTTC
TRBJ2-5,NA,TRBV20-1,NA,CSTRNGAVKETQYF,TGCAGTACCCGAAACGGGGCCGTTAAAGAGACCCAGTACTTC
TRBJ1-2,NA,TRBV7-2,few,CASSSMDLNYGYTF,TGTGCCAGCAGTTCAATGGACCTTAACTATGGCTACACCTTC
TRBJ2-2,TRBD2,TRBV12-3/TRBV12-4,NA,CASKRETDGELFF,TGTGCCAGCAAGCGGGAGACTGACGGGGAGCTGTTTTTT
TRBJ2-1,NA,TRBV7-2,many,CASKGTRSENNEQFF,TGTGCCAGCAAGGGAACAAGGAGTGAAAACAATGAGCAGTTCTTC
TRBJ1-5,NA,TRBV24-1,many,CATSGADNQPQHF,TGTGCCACCAGTGGGGCAGACAATCAGCCCCAGCATTTT
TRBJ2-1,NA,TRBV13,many,CASSSYRYNEQFF,TGTGCCAGCAGCTCATACAGGTACAATGAGCAGTTCTTC
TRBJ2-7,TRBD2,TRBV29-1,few,CSVTPGLATYEQYF,TGCAGCGTTACGCCGGGACTAGCTACCTACGAGCAGTACTTC
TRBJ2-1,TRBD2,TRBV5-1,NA,CASSLPGTRGERFF,TGCGCCAGCAGCCTCCCGGGGACTAGAGGTGAGCGGTTCTTC
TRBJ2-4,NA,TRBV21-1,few,CARPQGNIQYF,TGTGCCAGGCCCCAGGGAAACATTCAGTACTTC
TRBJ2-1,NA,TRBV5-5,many,CASSLTGTIYNEQFF,TGTGCCAGCAGCTTAACCGGGACAATCTACAATGAGCAGTTCTTC
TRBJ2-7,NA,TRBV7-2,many,CASSWPGHSFPEQYF,TGTGCCAGCAGCTGGCCGGGACACTCGTTCCCCGAGCAGTACTTC
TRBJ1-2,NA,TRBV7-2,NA,CASNFPGCGYGYTF,TGTGCCAGCAACTTCCCAGGGTGCGGCTATGGCTACACCTTC
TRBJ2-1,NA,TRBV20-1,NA,CSARNLVRPSYNEQFF,TGCAGTGCTAGAAACCTGGTGAGGCCCTCCTACAATGAGCAGTTCTTC
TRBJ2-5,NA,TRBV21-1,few,CASSKDAGENETQYF,TGTGCCAGCAGCAAAGATGCGGGAGAGAACGAGACCCAGTACTTC
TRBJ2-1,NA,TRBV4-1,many,CASSHPLNEQFF,TGCGCCAGCAGCCATCCTCTCAATGAGCAGTTCTTC
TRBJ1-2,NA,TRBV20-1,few,CSAGDFGYTF,TGCAGTGCTGGGGATTTTGGCTACACCTTC
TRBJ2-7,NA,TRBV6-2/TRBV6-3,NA,CASSYSDLLGEQYF,TGTGCCAGCAGTTACTCAGACCTCCTAGGCGAGCAGTACTTC
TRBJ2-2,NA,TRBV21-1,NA,CANRAQRRAGELFF,TGTGCCAACCGGGCCCAGAGACGTGCCGGGGAGCTGTTTTTT
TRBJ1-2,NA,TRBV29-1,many,CSVERAGLYGYTF,TGCAGCGTTGAACGGGCAGGGTTGTATGGCTACACCTTC
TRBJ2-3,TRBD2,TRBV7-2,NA,CASGTSGTSGRNMQYF,TGTGCCAGCGGGACCTCCGGGACTAGCGGGAGGAATATGCAGTATTTT
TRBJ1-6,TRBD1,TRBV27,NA,CASSTKGGSGSPLHF,TGTGCCAGCAGCACCAAAGGGGGCTCAGGCTCACCCCTCCACTTT
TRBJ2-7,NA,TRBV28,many,CASSLVGTTPYEQYF,TGTGCCAGCAGTTTAGTTGGAACTACTCCCTACGAGCAGTACTTC
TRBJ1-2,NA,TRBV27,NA,CASSPPGFHGYTF,TGTGCCAGCAGTCCCCCAGGGTTTCATGGCTACACCTTC
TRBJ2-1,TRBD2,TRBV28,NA,CASSSGGVEIGEQFF,TGTGCCAGCAGTTCGGGGGGGGTGGAGATAGGAGAGCAGTTCTTC
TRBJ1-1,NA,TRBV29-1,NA,CSVGRFEAFF,TGCAGCGTTGGGCGGTTTGAAGCTTTCTTT
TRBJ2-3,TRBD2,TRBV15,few,CATSRGGTSPDTQYF,TGTGCCACCAGCAGAGGGGGGACTAGCCCAGATACGCAGTATTTT
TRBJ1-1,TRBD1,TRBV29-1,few,CSARAGGWTEAFF,TGCAGCGCGCGGGCAGGGGGTTGGACTGAAGCTTTCTTT
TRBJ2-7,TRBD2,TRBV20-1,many,CSARTAGQYEQYF,TGCAGTGCTAGGACAGCGGGGCAGTACGAGCAGTACTTC
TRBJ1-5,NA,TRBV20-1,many,CSARVGDQPQHF,TGCAGTGCTAGAGTGGGGGATCAGCCCCAGCATTTT
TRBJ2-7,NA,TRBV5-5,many,CASSPGEHEQYF,TGTGCCAGCAGCCCAGGGGAACACGAGCAGTACTTC
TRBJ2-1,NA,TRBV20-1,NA,CRAWGRNNEQFF,TGCAGGGCCTGGGGGAGAAACAATGAGCAGTTCTTC